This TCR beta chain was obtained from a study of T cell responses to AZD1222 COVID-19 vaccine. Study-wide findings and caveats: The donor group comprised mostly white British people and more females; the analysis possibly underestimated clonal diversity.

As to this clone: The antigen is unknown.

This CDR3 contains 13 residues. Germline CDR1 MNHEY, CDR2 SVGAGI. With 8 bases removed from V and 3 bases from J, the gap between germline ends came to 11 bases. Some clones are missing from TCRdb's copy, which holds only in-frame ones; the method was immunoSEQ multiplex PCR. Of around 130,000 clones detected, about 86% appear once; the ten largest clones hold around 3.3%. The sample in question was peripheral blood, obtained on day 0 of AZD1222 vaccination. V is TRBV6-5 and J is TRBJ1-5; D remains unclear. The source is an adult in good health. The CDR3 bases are TGTGCCAGCCGGACGGAGAACAATCAGCCCCAGCATTTT. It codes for CASRTENNQPQHF.